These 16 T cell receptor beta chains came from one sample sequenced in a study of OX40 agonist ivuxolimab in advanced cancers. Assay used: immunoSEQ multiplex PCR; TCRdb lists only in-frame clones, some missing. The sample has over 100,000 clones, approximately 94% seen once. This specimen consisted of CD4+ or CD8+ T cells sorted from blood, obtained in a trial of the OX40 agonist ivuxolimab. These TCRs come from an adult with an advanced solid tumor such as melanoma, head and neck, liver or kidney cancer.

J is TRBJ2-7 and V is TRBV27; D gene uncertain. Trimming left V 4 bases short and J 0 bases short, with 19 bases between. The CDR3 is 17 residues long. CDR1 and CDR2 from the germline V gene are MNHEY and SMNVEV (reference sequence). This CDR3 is CASSSDRWSDSSYEQYF. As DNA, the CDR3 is TGTGCCAGCAGTTCCGATCGCTGGTCAGATAGCTCCTACGAGCAGTACTTC.

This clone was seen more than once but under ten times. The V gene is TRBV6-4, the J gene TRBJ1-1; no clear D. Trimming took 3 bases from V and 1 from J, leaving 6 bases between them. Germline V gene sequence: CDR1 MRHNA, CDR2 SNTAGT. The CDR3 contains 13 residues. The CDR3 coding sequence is TGTGCCAGCAGTGATCAGCCGAACACTGAAGCTTTCTTT. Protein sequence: CASSDQPNTEAFF.

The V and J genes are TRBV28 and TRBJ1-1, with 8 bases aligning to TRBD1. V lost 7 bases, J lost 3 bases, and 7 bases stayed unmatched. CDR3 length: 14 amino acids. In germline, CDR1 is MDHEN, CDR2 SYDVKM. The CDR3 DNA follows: TGTGCCAGCACGGCAGGGGGCGAATACACTGAAGCTTTCTTT. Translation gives CASTAGGEYTEAFF.

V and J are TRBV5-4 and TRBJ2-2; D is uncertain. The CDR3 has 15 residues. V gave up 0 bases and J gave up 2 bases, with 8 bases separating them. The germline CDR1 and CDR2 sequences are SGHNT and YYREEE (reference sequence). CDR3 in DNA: TGTGCCAGCAGCTTGGCAGGCGTTAACACCGGGGAGCTGTTTTTT. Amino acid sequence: CASSLAGVNTGELFF.

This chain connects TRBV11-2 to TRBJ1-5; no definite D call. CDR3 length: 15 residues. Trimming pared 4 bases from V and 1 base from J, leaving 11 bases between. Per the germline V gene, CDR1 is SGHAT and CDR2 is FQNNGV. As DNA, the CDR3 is TGTGCCAGCAGCTCAAGGGCCGCAAGCAATCAGCCCCAGCATTTT. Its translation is CASSSRAASNQPQHF.

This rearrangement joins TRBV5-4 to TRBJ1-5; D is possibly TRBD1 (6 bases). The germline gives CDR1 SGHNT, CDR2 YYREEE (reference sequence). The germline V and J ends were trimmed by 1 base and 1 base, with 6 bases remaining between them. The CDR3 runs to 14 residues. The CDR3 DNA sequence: TGTGCCAGCAGCTTGAGGGGGAGCAATCAGCCCCAGCATTTT. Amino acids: CASSLRGSNQPQHF.

CDR3 nucleotides: TGTGCCAGCAGTCCAGGGGTGGCCGAGCAGTACTTC. The encoded protein is CASSPGVAEQYF. The chain carries TRBV7-2 and TRBJ2-7; perhaps TRBD1 as D (6 bases). Deletions cut 6 bases from V and 6 bases from J, with 12 bases between. Germline V gives CDR1 SGHTA, CDR2 FQGNSA. The CDR3 totals 12 residues.

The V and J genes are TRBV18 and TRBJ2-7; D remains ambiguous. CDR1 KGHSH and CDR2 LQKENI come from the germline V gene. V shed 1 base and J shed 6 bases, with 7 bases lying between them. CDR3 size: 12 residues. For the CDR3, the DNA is TGTGCCAGCTCACCACGGCTCGGCGAGCAGTACTTC. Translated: CASSPRLGEQYF.

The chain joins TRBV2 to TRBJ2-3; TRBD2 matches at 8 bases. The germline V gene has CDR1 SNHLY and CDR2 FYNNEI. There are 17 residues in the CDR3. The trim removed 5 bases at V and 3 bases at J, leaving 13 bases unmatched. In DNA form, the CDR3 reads TGTGCCAGCAGTATATCCCCTGGACTAGCCGGAACAGATACGCAGTATTTT. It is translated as CASSISPGLAGTDTQYF.

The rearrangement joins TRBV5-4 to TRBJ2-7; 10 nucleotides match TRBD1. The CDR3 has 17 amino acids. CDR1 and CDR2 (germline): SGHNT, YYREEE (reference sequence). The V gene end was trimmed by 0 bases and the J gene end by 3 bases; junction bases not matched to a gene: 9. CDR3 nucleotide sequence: TGTGCCAGCAGCTTGGAACGGGACAGGGGCATGGGCTACGAGCAGTACTTC. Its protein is CASSLERDRGMGYEQYF.

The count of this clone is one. This chain's CDR3 is CASSFRYTDPMYEQYF. In nucleotides, the CDR3 is TGTGCCAGCAGTTTCAGGTACACGGACCCTATGTACGAGCAGTACTTC. V is TRBV27 and J is TRBJ2-7; D unresolved. CDR1 is MNHEY and CDR2 is SMNVEV in the germline V gene (reference sequence). V lost 3 bases and J 4 bases, leaving 19 bases between the germline ends. The CDR3 sequence is 16 residues long.

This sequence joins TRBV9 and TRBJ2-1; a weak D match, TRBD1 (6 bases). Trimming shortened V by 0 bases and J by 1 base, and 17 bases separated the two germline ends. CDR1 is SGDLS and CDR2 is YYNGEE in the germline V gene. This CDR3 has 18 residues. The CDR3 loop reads CASSVGRAGARSYNEQFF. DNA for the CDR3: TGTGCCAGCAGCGTAGGTCGGGCAGGGGCACGTTCCTACAATGAGCAGTTCTTC.

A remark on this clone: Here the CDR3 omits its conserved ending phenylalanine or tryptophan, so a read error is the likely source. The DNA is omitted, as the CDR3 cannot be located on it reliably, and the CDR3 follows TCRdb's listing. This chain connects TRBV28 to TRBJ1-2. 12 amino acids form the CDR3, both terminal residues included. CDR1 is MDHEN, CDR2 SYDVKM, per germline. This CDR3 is CASSPGGSGPRL.

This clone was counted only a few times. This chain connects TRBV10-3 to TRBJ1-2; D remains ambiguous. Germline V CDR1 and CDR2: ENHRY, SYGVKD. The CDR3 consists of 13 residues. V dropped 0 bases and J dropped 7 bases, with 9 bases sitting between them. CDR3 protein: CAISESMGPGYTF. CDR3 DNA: TGTGCCATCAGTGAGTCGATGGGTCCTGGCTACACCTTC.

CDR3 in amino acids: CASSLSGSSETQYF. The CDR3 DNA reads as TGTGCCAGCAGCTTAAGCGGGAGCTCAGAGACCCAGTACTTC. This chain joins TRBV7-2 and TRBJ2-5, with 8 bases matching TRBD2. CDR1 is SGHTA and CDR2 is FQGNSA in the germline V gene. This CDR3 has 14 amino acids. Trimming removed 2 bases from V and 4 bases from J; junction bases left unmatched: 3.

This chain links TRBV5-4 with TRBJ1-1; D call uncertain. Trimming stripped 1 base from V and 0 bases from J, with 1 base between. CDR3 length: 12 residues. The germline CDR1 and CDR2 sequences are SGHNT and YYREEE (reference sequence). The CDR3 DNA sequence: TGTGCCAGCAGCTTGTTGAACACTGAAGCTTTCTTT. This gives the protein CASSLLNTEAFF.